The TCR beta chain under discussion was sequenced for a study of T cell changes during pregnancy in multiple sclerosis. TCRdb keeps only in-frame clones here, not all; method: immunoSEQ multiplex PCR. The sample yields roughly 38,000 clones, 80% to 95% seen once. This CDR3 has 15 residues. From germline, CDR1 is GTSNPN and CDR2 SVGIG (reference sequence). Trimming took off 5 bases at V and 2 bases at J, with 19 bases between the two ends. The rearrangement uses TRBV30 and TRBJ2-7; D possibly corresponds to TRBD1 (5 bases). The receptor's source is a female donor with multiple sclerosis, enrolled in a pregnancy study. The sample here was CD8+ T cells from peripheral blood mononuclear cells, taken before pregnancy. The CDR3 DNA sequence: TGTGCCTGGGCCTTCGCCCAGGGTAGCCCCTACGAGCAGTACTTC. It specifies CAWAFAQGSPYEQYF.